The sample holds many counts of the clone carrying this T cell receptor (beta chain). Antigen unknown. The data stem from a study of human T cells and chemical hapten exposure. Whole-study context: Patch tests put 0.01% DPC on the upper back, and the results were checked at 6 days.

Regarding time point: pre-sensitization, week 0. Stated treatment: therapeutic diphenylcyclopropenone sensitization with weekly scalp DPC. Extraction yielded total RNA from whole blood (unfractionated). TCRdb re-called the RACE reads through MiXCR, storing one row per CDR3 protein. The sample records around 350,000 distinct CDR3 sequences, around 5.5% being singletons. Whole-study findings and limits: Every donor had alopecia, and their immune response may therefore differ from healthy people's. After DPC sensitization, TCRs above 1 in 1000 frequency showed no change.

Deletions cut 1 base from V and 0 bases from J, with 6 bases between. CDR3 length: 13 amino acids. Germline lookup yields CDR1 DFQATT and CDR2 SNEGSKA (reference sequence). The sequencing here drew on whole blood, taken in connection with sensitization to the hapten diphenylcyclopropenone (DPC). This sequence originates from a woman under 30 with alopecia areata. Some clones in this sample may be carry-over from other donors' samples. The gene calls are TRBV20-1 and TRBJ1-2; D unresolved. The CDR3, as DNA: TGCAGTGCTAGAGTTCAGTCTAACTATGGCTACACCTTC. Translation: CSARVQSNYGYTF.